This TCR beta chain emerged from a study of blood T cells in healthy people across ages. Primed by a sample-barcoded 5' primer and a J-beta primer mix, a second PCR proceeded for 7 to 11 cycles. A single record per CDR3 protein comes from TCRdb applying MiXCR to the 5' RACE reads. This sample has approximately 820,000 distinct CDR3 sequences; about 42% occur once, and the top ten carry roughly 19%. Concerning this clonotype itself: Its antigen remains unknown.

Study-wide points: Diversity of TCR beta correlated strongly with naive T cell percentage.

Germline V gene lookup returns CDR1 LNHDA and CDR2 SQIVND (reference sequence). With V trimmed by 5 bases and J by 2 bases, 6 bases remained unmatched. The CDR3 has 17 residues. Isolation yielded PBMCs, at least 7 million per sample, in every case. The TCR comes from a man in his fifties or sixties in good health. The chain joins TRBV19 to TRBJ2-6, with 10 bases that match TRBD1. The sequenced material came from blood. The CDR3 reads CASSVGDRGTGANVLTF. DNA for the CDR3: TGTGCCAGTAGTGTAGGGGACAGGGGAACTGGGGCCAACGTCCTGACTTTC.